The 13 T cell receptor beta chains in this list originate from one sample, sequenced in a study of control samples from healthy donors and cancer patients. Data came from immunoSEQ multiplex PCR; TCRdb stores just in-frame clones and leaves some out. The table lists around 68,000 clones, under 85% of them singletons, with around 16% in the top ten. Sequencing was performed on blood. All receptors come from a man between 60 and 70 years old in good health.

This clone was recorded once. The rearrangement links TRBV6-5 to TRBJ1-4; no definite D call. With 4 bases removed from V and 3 bases from J, the gap between germline ends came to 9 bases. CDR1 is MNHEY and CDR2 is SVGAGI in the germline V gene. This CDR3 is built from 14 residues. The CDR3 nucleotides are TGTGCCAGCAGTTCCAATACGCCTAATGAAAAACTGTTTTTT. Translation: CASSSNTPNEKLFF.

The chain combines TRBV28 with TRBJ2-2; D remains ambiguous. The CDR3 has 12 residues. Trimming left V 7 bases short and J 2 bases short, with 5 bases between. Germline CDR1 and CDR2: MDHEN and SYDVKM. The CDR3 DNA sequence: TGTGCCAGCAAGACTAACACCGGGGAGCTGTTTTTT. This translates into CASKTNTGELFF.

V and J are TRBV5-4 and TRBJ2-1, with 11 bases matching TRBD2. J was trimmed by 0 bases and V by 6 bases; bases with no gene match: 14. The germline V gene has CDR1 SGHNT and CDR2 YYREEE (reference sequence). This CDR3 is 19 amino acids long. The CDR3 spells CASTRSGTSGQSSYNEQFF. In DNA form, the CDR3 reads TGTGCCAGCACCCGTTCCGGGACTAGCGGCCAGAGCTCCTACAATGAGCAGTTCTTC.

The rearrangement joins TRBV27 to TRBJ1-1, with D unresolved. V dropped 6 bases and J dropped 2 bases, with 13 bases sitting between them. CDR1 is MNHEY, CDR2 SMNVEV, per germline (reference sequence). This CDR3 is built from 14 residues. The CDR3 here is CASRAANPNTEAFF. DNA of the CDR3: TGTGCCAGCAGGGCCGCGAACCCAAACACTGAAGCTTTCTTT.

The chain links TRBV4-1 to TRBJ2-2; D is uncertain. With 4 bases removed from V and 0 bases from J, the gap between germline ends came to 12 bases. The CDR3 runs to 16 residues. The germline V gene has CDR1 MGHRA and CDR2 YSYEKL. The CDR3 reads CASSPRTATNTGELFF. The CDR3 nucleotides read TGCGCCAGCAGCCCCCGAACAGCAACGAACACCGGGGAGCTGTTTTTT.

The rearrangement joins TRBV27 to TRBJ2-2, with D hard to call. Germline V gives CDR1 MNHEY, CDR2 SMNVEV (reference sequence). V lost 7 bases to trimming and J lost 6 bases, with 12 bases between them. CDR3 length: 13 residues. The CDR3 bases are TGTGCCAGCACATTTAGGATATCCGGGGAGCTGTTTTTT. It yields the protein CASTFRISGELFF.

The rearrangement joins TRBV3-1 (or the pseudogene TRBV3-2) to TRBJ1-3; 7 bases are a match to TRBD1. Germline lookup yields CDR1 LGHDT and CDR2 YNNKEL (reference sequence). Trimming took 4 bases from V and 0 from J; bases not matched to a gene: 6. CDR3 length: 16 amino acids. The CDR3 DNA is TGTGCCAGCAGCCCCCGGGGACAGAACTCTGGAAACACCATATATTTT. It yields the protein CASSPRGQNSGNTIYF.

This chain connects TRBV7-2 to TRBJ2-7, with D tentatively TRBD1 (6 bases). Trimming shortened V by 4 bases and J by 0 bases, and 22 bases separated the two germline ends. The germline V gene has CDR1 SGHTA and CDR2 FQGNSA. The CDR3 length is 18 residues. CDR3 DNA sequence: TGTGCCAGCAGCTCCCAGGGGCTCGGGGCCAGGAGCTCCTACGAGCAGTACTTC. It translates to CASSSQGLGARSSYEQYF.

This chain links TRBV30 with TRBJ1-3; no clear D gene. This CDR3 comprises 11 residues. V was trimmed by 6 bases and J by 4 bases, leaving 7 bases between them. Germline V gene sequence: CDR1 GTSNPN, CDR2 SVGIG (reference sequence). CDR3 sequence reads: CACHPGNTIYF. The CDR3 nucleotides read TGTGCCTGCCACCCAGGAAACACCATATATTTT.

This clone has a handful of counts. The rearrangement uses TRBV25-1 and TRBJ2-3, with TRBD2 matching 9 bases. Germline loops: CDR1 MGHDK, CDR2 SYGVNS. The J segment lost 3 bases and the V segment lost 1 base, leaving 8 bases of the junction unmatched. The CDR3 runs to 17 residues. CDR3 sequence: CASSELGLGLATDTQYF. CDR3 bases: TGTGCCAGCAGTGAATTAGGGTTGGGACTAGCAACAGATACGCAGTATTTT. The full variable domain, its missing parts supplied by reference TRBV25-1 and TRBJ2-3, is EADIYQTPRYLVIGTGKKITLECSQTMGHDKMYWYQQDPGMELHLIHYSYGVNSTEKGDLSSESTVSRIRTEHFPLTLESARPSHTSQYLCASSELGLGLATDTQYFGPGTRLTVL.

J is TRBJ2-5 and V is TRBV25-1, with 11 bases fitting TRBD2. The V gene's germline CDR1 is MGHDK and CDR2 SYGVNS. V shed 4 bases and J 0 bases; nucleotides not matched to a gene: 4. This CDR3 is built from 16 residues. Here the CDR3 reads CASSVGLAAHQETQYF. For the CDR3, the DNA is TGTGCCAGCAGTGTGGGACTAGCGGCTCACCAAGAGACCCAGTACTTC.

Details on this clone: This CDR3 is also generated by other DNA sequences in the sample. The chain recombines TRBV4-1 with TRBJ2-7; D perhaps matches TRBD2 (5 bases). The CDR3 loop spans 16 amino acids. Germline V lookup: CDR1 MGHRA, CDR2 YSYEKL. V lost 2 bases, J lost 7 bases, and 21 bases lay in between. The CDR3 loop reads CASSQTTLGLPEEQYF. The CDR3 DNA is TGCGCCAGCAGCCAAACCACTCTAGGACTCCCTGAGGAGCAGTACTTC.

The chain combines TRBV18 with TRBJ2-7, with TRBD1 matching 10 bases. The ends lost 5 bases at V and 7 bases at J; junction bases unmatched: 11. This CDR3 is built from 15 residues. Germline V gives CDR1 KGHSH, CDR2 LQKENI. CDR3 in DNA: TGTGCCAGCTCAAAGCTACGACAGGGGGCGGGAGAGCAGTACTTC. Its translation is CASSKLRQGAGEQYF.